This T cell receptor (beta chain) was profiled in a study of T-cell reconstitution after alpha-beta-depleted transplantation in children. The TCRbeta library incorporated unique molecular identifiers. TCRdb recomputed calls from the PCR reads with MiXCR, one row per CDR3 protein. Of around 200,000 distinct CDR3 sequences in the sample, approximately 15% were seen once. Notes on the study in general: For some patients, TCRbeta diversity was high at day 60 because of recipient T cells and thymic progenitors that survived. Several hundred expanded graft clones reportedly supplied alpha-beta T cells about two months after transplant. After one year, T-cell counts and TCRbeta diversity mostly came from new T cells.

The CDR3 runs 10 residues. V trimming: 11 bases; J trimming: 5 bases; junction bases outside the gene matches: 3. Germline CDR1 reads MNHEY; CDR2 reads SVGAGI. This clonotype appeared a few times. Its antigen is not identified. This chain joins TRBV6-5 and TRBJ2-7, with TRBD2 matching over 7 bases. Specimen: PBMCs, mostly from graft donor cells, collected 360 days after TCRalphabeta/CD19-depleted stem cell transplant. The sequence came from a male patient aged 2 to 10 who had a stem cell transplant for acute lymphoblastic leukemia, so the T cells may come from the graft donor. The CDR3 DNA reads as TGTGCCTCGGGGAGGGACGAGCAGTACTTC. Its protein product is CASGRDEQYF.